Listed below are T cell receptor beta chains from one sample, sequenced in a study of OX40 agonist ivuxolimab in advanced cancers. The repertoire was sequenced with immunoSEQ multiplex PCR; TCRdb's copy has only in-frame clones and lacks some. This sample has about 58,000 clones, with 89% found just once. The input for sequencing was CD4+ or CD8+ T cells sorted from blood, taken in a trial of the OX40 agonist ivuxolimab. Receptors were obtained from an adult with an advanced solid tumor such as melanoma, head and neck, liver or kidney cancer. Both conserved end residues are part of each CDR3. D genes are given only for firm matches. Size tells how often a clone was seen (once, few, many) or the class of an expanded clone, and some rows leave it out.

CDR3 protein: CASSLRGQGARGDQPQHF; clone size: -; V gene: TRBV28; D gene: TRBD1; J gene: TRBJ1-5
CDR3 protein: CASSSGRLGETQYF; clone size: -; V gene: TRBV6-5; D gene: -; J gene: TRBJ2-5
CDR3 protein: CASSIDLGFGQGMNTEAFF; clone size: -; V gene: TRBV19; D gene: -; J gene: TRBJ1-1
CDR3 protein: CASRPDSGSSYNEQFF; clone size: -; V gene: TRBV7-2; D gene: -; J gene: TRBJ2-1
CDR3 protein: CAWSERVVDGYTF; clone size: -; V gene: TRBV30; D gene: -; J gene: TRBJ1-2
CDR3 protein: CASSSSATQDAMNTEAFF; clone size: -; V gene: TRBV7-4; D gene: -; J gene: TRBJ1-1
CDR3 protein: CASSLGGNTGELFF; clone size: -; V gene: TRBV5-6; D gene: -; J gene: TRBJ2-2
CDR3 protein: CASSSVRYEQFF; clone size: -; V gene: TRBV7-9; D gene: -; J gene: TRBJ2-1
CDR3 protein: CATGRPRYGYTF; clone size: -; V gene: TRBV6-5; D gene: -; J gene: TRBJ1-2
CDR3 protein: CASSPSDRGAQHF; clone size: medium-sized; V gene: TRBV7-9; D gene: TRBD1; J gene: TRBJ1-5
CDR3 protein: CASSFWGGHPSNQPQHF; clone size: -; V gene: TRBV28; D gene: -; J gene: TRBJ1-5
CDR3 protein: CASSPRTAAVTNEKLFF; clone size: -; V gene: TRBV21-1; D gene: -; J gene: TRBJ1-4
CDR3 protein: CASKFAGGMGDNQQFF; clone size: -; V gene: TRBV28; D gene: TRBD2; J gene: TRBJ2-1
CDR3 protein: CASSVGGSGSPQYF; clone size: -; V gene: TRBV9; D gene: TRBD2; J gene: TRBJ2-3
CDR3 protein: CASSAGQGVYGYTF; clone size: -; V gene: TRBV28; D gene: TRBD1; J gene: TRBJ1-2
CDR3 protein: CASSLGGGSYEQYF; clone size: -; V gene: TRBV28; D gene: TRBD2; J gene: TRBJ2-7
CDR3 protein: CASSGNNEQFF; clone size: -; V gene: TRBV4-1; D gene: -; J gene: TRBJ2-1
CDR3 protein: CASSLGGQGPSGNQPQHF; clone size: -; V gene: TRBV27; D gene: TRBD1; J gene: TRBJ1-5
CDR3 protein: CASSLAEHPWVRKYF; clone size: -; V gene: TRBV7-8; D gene: -; J gene: TRBJ2-5
CDR3 protein: CASSQRPMNTEAFF; clone size: -; V gene: TRBV14; D gene: -; J gene: TRBJ1-1
CDR3 protein: CSVQIGGKVLGNTIYF; clone size: -; V gene: TRBV29-1; D gene: -; J gene: TRBJ1-3
CDR3 protein: CASSAGRTRMASNEQFF; clone size: once; V gene: TRBV6-1; D gene: -; J gene: TRBJ2-1
CDR3 protein: CASSPPAGSTNEQFF; clone size: -; V gene: TRBV7-9; D gene: -; J gene: TRBJ2-1
CDR3 protein: CASSLPRTTDTQYF; clone size: -; V gene: TRBV7-9; D gene: -; J gene: TRBJ2-3
CDR3 protein: CASSGTEGYEQFF; clone size: -; V gene: TRBV9; D gene: -; J gene: TRBJ2-1
CDR3 protein: CASSLAGEQFF; clone size: -; V gene: TRBV11-2; D gene: -; J gene: TRBJ2-1
CDR3 protein: CASSYSFITEAFF; clone size: once; V gene: TRBV6-5; D gene: -; J gene: TRBJ1-1
CDR3 protein: CASSVHLADLATEAFF; clone size: -; V gene: TRBV27; D gene: -; J gene: TRBJ1-1
CDR3 protein: CASSYSRLAGITEQFF; clone size: -; V gene: TRBV6-5; D gene: TRBD2; J gene: TRBJ2-1
CDR3 protein: CASSYPGLAADTQYF; clone size: -; V gene: TRBV7-9; D gene: TRBD2; J gene: TRBJ2-3
CDR3 protein: CASSELTPLRVEQFF; clone size: -; V gene: TRBV6-1; D gene: -; J gene: TRBJ2-1
CDR3 protein: CASSLLDNPTDTQYF; clone size: once; V gene: TRBV28; D gene: -; J gene: TRBJ2-3
CDR3 protein: CAVPSGGTGELFF; clone size: -; V gene: TRBV19; D gene: -; J gene: TRBJ2-2
CDR3 protein: CASSQPGLVGTDTQYF; clone size: -; V gene: TRBV4-1; D gene: TRBD2; J gene: TRBJ2-3
CDR3 protein: CASSLKPLSYGYTF; clone size: -; V gene: TRBV27; D gene: -; J gene: TRBJ1-2
CDR3 protein: CASSQEGAGTFYGYTF; clone size: few; V gene: TRBV4-2; D gene: -; J gene: TRBJ1-2
CDR3 protein: CATKTGPGASYEQYF; clone size: -; V gene: TRBV10-3; D gene: -; J gene: TRBJ2-7
CDR3 protein: CASSAPRTSGMGGVNEQFF; clone size: -; V gene: TRBV9; D gene: TRBD2; J gene: TRBJ2-1
CDR3 protein: CASSRDSSAFYGYTF; clone size: -; V gene: TRBV4-3; D gene: TRBD1; J gene: TRBJ1-2
CDR3 protein: CASSSRDRGLDYGYTF; clone size: -; V gene: TRBV11-2; D gene: TRBD1; J gene: TRBJ1-2